This TCR beta chain is from a study of response to subunit inactivated influenza vaccine (dated by TCRdb to between 2018 and 2020). Concerning the study at large: Deep quantitative T cell receptor repertoire profiling was used in the study to track responses to a trivalent subunit inactivated influenza vaccine. The study at large found these results: According to the authors, only a limited number of new T cells may be recruited by each seasonal influenza vaccination.

Library preparation employed RT-PCR. Sequencing took place on an Illumina HiSeq 2500. TCRdb applied fastp at Q25 and MiXCR to the public reads, then kept only in-frame beta chains. Each CDR3 protein appears once, grouped with its most common genes and DNA. Counted in this sample were 290,000 or so distinct CDR3 sequences; about 20% of them appeared once. 10% of the sample rests with the top ten. The V end loses 2 bases and the J end loses 10 bases, and a stretch of 6 bases separates them. The germline V gene sets CDR1 to MDHEN and CDR2 to SYDVKM. The CDR3 goes from the cysteine to the phenylalanine over 12 residues. The retained sequence is limited to the CDR3, 36 bases, with the frame set at the first base. Turning to this clonotype: What antigen it recognizes has not been identified. Base-call qualities are not available, and no considerably larger clone is one nucleotide away.

Sample: PBMCs from blood, taken 21 months after vaccination. This clonotype originated in a man aged 45 to 75 who received an inactivated influenza vaccine. Donor details come from another sample of the same person, matched by shared clones. The sequence is built from TRBV28 and TRBJ1-6, with no D gene named confidently. CDR3 protein: CASSLVISPLHF. The nucleotide sequence is given as TGTGCCAGCAGTTTAGTTATCTCACCCCTCCACTTT.